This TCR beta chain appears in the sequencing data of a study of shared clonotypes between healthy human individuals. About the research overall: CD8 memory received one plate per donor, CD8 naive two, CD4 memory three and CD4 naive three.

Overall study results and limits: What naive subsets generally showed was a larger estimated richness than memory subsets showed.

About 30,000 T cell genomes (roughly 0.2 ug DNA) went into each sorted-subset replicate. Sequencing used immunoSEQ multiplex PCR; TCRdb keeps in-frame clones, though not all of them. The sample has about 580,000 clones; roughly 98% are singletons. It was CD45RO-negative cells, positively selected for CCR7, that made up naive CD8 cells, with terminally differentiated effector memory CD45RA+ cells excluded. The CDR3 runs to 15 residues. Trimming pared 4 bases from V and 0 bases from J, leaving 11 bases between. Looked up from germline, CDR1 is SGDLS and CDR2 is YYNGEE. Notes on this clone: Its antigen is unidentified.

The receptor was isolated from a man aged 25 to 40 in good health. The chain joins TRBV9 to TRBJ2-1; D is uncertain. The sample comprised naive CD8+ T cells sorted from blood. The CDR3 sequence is CASSPSRSSYNEQFF. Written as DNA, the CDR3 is TGTGCCAGCAGCCCAAGCAGGAGCTCCTACAATGAGCAGTTCTTC.